The text below deals with one T cell receptor (beta chain). Antigen: not known. Profiled with immunoSEQ multiplex PCR; TCRdb holds only in-frame clones, not every one. The sample shows tens of thousands of clones, 83% of them seen only once. This entry comes from a study of graft-versus-host responses after intestinal transplantation. Turning to the study itself: In this cohort, recipients had multivisceral, liver-intestinal, or isolated intestinal transplants. Tacrolimus plus steroids were given to all recipients for approximately 3 years, preceded by anti-thymocyte globulin induction. Study-wide results and limits: Individuals carrying graft-donor T cell macrochimerism showed high graft-versus-host to host-versus-graft clonal ratios in allografts.

Trimming pared 7 bases from V and 5 bases from J, leaving 15 bases between. Germline V CDR1 and CDR2: SNHLY, FYNNEI. The CDR3 extends over 14 amino acids. The receptor's source is a human patient who received an intestinal transplant, so some T cells may come from the graft donor. This chain uses TRBV2 with TRBJ2-1; no firm D call. This specimen was PBMCs, taken roughly 34 months after transplant. The CDR3 is CASKRSPQDNEQFF. In DNA, the CDR3 is TGTGCCAGCAAGAGGAGCCCCCAAGACAATGAGCAGTTCTTC.